This T cell receptor beta chain is drawn from a study of cytomegalovirus exposure and HLA in healthy donors. Overall study results and limits: A few of the chains that were CMV-associated were confirmed in vitro to be specific for CMV antigens. TCR beta chains numbering some 150 were designated cytomegalovirus-associated. Reports indicated that the classifier achieved high specificity and sensitivity in diagnosing cytomegalovirus status. Later, an analysis found that TCR clusters from the first cohort tended to co-occur in the roughly 120 validation repertoires.

The CDR3 extends over 13 amino acids. The germline CDR1 and CDR2 sequences are LNHDA and SQIVND (reference sequence). Deletions cut 2 bases from V and 12 bases from J, with 17 bases between. On this clone itself: The target antigen is unknown.

Here immunoSEQ multiplex PCR was the method, and the copy in TCRdb shows in-frame clones only, minus some. In the table there are 260,000 or so clones, 90% of which are singletons. Source material: PBMCs. J is TRBJ2-7 and V is TRBV19, with D maybe TRBD1 (6 bases). The sequence was collected from a woman aged 30 to 39 in good health and CMV-seronegative. The CDR3 reads CASSIRGHPPGYF. The CDR3, as DNA: TGTGCCAGTAGTATAAGGGGACACCCCCCCGGGTACTTC.